This TCR beta chain was identified in a study of human T cells and chemical hapten exposure. Study information: Throughout a study of approximately 25 weeks, patients underwent weekly scalp administration of diphenylcyclopropenone doses. The study, taken as a whole, reports: Donors' alopecia may make their immune response differ from healthy people's.

Germline trimming cut 1 base from V and 3 bases from J; bases unmatched to any gene: 5. The CDR3 has 15 residues. CDR1 MNHEY and CDR2 SMNVEV come from the germline V gene (reference sequence). This clonotype showed up many times. Its matching antigen is unknown. Time point reported: patch test 1, 2 weeks after DPC sensitization. The treatment here: therapeutic diphenylcyclopropenone sensitization with weekly scalp DPC. Attachment of unique molecular identifiers to individual cDNA molecules was performed in the library. As originally analysed: Per-sample TCR counts ranged from 23,224 to 690,600, median around 100,000. Each CDR3 protein is one row after TCRdb ran MiXCR on the RACE reads. What appears here as the V and J calls and clone size reflects TCRdb's work, not the paper's. The data show about 340,000 distinct CDR3 sequences, with under 8% seen just once and 7.5% to 9% held by the top ten.

The source material was whole blood, sampled in connection with sensitization to the hapten diphenylcyclopropenone (DPC). The sequence was obtained from a woman aged 18-29 years with alopecia areata. Some clones in this sample may be carry-over from other donors' samples. The rearrangement uses TRBV27 and TRBJ2-7; the match to TRBD1 covers 8 bases. The CDR3 DNA sequence: TGTGCCAGCAGTTTATTTAGTACAGGGGGCTACGAGCAGTACTTC. It yields the protein CASSLFSTGGYEQYF.